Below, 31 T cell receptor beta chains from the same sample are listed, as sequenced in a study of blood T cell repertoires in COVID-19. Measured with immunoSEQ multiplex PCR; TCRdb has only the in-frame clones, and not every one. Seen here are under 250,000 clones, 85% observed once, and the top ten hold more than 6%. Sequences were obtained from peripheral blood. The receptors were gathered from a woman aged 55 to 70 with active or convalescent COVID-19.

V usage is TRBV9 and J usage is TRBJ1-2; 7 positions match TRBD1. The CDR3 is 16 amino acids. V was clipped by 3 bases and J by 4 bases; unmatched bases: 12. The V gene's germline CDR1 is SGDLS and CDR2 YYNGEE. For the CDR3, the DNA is TGTGCCAGCAGCGAAATATCCGGGACAGACCCCTATGGCTACACCTTC. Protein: CASSEISGTDPYGYTF.

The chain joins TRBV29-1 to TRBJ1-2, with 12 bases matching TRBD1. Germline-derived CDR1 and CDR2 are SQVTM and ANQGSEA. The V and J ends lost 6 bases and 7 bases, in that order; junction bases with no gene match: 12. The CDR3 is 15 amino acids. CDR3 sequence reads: CSVGTGTGGEGGYTF. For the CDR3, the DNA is TGCAGCGTGGGGACCGGGACAGGGGGCGAAGGTGGCTACACCTTC.

CDR3 nucleotides: TGTGCCAGTAGAGGCCAGGGCAACAATGAGCAGTTCTTC. This translates into CASRGQGNNEQFF. The rearrangement joins TRBV19 to TRBJ2-1; D perhaps matches TRBD1 (5 bases). Germline V lookup: CDR1 LNHDA, CDR2 SQIVND (reference sequence). Trimming shortened V by 6 bases and J by 5 bases, and 11 bases separated the two germline ends. The CDR3 runs 13 residues.

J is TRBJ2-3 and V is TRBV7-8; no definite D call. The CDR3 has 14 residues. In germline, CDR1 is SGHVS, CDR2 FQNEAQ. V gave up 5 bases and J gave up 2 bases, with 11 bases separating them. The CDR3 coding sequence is TGTGCCAGCAGCGTTAGCAGATACACAGATACGCAGTATTTT. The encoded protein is CASSVSRYTDTQYF.

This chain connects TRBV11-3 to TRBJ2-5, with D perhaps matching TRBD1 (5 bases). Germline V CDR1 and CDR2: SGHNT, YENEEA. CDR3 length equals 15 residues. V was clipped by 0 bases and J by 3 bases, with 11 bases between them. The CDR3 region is CASSLDGAREETQYF. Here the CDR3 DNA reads TGTGCCAGCAGCTTAGATGGGGCCAGGGAAGAGACCCAGTACTTC.

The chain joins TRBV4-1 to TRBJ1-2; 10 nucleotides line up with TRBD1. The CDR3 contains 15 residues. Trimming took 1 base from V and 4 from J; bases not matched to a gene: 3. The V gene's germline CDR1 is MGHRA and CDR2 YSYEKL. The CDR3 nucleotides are TGCGCCAGCAGCCAAGGGACAGGGGGGGTCTATGGCTACACCTTC. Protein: CASSQGTGGVYGYTF.

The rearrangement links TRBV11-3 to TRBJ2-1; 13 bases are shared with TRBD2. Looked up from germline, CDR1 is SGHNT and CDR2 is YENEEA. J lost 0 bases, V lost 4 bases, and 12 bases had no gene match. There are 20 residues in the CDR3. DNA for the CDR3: TGTGCCAGCAGCTCACCCACCGGACTAGCGGGGGACAGCTCCTACAATGAGCAGTTCTTC. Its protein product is CASSSPTGLAGDSSYNEQFF.

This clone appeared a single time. CDR3 nucleotide sequence: TGTGCCAGCAGCGCTACAGGGGATAGCAATCAGCCCCAGCATTTT. This gives the protein CASSATGDSNQPQHF. The chain carries TRBV9 and TRBJ1-5, with 7 bases lining up with TRBD1. The V and J ends lost 3 bases and 0 bases, in that order; junction bases with no gene match: 3. Germline CDR1 reads SGDLS; CDR2 reads YYNGEE. This CDR3 has 15 amino acids.

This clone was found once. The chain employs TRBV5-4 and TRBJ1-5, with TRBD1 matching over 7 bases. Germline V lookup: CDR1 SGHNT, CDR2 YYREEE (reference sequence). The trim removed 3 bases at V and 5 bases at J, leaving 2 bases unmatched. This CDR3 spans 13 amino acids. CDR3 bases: TGTGCCAGCAGCTACGACAGGGATCAGCCCCAGCATTTT. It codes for CASSYDRDQPQHF.

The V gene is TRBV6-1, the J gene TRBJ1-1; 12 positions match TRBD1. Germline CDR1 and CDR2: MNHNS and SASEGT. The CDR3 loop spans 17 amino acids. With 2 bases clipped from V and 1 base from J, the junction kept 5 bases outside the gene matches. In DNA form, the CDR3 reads TGTGCCAGCAGTGAAAGGGACAGGGGGCCAAGGAACACTGAAGCTTTCTTT. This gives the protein CASSERDRGPRNTEAFF.

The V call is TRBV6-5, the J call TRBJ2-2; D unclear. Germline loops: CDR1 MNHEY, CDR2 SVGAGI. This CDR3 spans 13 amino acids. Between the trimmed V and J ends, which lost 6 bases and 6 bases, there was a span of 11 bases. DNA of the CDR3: TGTGCCAGCAGGCCGGCCGGAGCCGGGGAGCTGTTTTTT. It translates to CASRPAGAGELFF.

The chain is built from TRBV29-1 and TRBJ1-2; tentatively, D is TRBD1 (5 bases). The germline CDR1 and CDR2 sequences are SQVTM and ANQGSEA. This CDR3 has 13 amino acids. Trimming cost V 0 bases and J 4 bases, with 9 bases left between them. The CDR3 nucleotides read TGCAGCGTTGAAGACAGGGTCGGCTATGGCTACACCTTC. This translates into CSVEDRVGYGYTF.

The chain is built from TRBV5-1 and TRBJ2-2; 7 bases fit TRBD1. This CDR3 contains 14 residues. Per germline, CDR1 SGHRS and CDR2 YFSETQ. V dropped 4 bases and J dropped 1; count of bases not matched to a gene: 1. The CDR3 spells CASSRGQNTGELFF. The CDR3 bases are TGCGCCAGCAGCAGGGGGCAGAACACCGGGGAGCTGTTTTTT.

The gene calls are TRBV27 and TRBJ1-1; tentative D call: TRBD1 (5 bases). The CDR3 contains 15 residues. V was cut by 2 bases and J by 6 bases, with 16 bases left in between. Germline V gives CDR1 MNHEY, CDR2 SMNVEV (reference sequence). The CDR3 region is CASSLVAGLKSEAFF. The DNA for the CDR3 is TGTGCCAGCAGTTTAGTAGCAGGGTTAAAATCTGAAGCTTTCTTT.

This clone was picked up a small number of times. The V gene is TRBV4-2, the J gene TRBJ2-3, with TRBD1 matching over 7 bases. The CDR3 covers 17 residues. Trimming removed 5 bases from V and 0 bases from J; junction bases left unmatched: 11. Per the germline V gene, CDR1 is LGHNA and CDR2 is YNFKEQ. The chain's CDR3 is CASSLAYGTDSTDTQYF. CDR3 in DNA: TGTGCCAGCAGCTTAGCGTACGGGACAGACAGCACAGATACGCAGTATTTT.

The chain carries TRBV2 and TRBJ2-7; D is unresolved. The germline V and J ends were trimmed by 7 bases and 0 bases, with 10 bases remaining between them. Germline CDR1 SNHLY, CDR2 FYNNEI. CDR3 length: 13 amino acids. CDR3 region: CASTGRPSYEQYV. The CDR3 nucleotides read TGTGCCAGCACAGGTCGCCCCTCCTACGAGCAGTACGTC.

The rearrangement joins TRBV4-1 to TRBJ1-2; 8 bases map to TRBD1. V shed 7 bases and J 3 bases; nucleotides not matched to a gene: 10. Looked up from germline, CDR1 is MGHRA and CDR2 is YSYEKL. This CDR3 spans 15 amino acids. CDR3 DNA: TGCGCCAGCATACCAAGGCCAGGGGGCGACTATGGCTACACCTTC. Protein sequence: CASIPRPGGDYGYTF.

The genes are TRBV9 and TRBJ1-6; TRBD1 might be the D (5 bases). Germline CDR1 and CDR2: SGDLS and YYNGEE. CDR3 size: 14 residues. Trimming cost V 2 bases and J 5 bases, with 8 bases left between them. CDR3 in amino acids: CASSVTANNSPLHF. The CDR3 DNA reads TGTGCCAGCAGCGTGACAGCTAATAATTCACCCCTCCACTTT.

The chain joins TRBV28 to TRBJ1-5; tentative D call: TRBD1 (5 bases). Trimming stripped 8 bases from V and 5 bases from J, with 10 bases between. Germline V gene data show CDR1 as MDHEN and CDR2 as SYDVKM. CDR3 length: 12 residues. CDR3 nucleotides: TGTGCCAGCGGGGGGGGAGATCAGCCCCAGCATTTT. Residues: CASGGGDQPQHF.

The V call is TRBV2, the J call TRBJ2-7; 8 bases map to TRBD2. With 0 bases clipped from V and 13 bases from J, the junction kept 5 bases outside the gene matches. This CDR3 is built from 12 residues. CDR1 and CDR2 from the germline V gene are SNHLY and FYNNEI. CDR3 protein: CASSEARLAYYF. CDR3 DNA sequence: TGTGCCAGCAGTGAAGCACGACTAGCGTACTACTTC.

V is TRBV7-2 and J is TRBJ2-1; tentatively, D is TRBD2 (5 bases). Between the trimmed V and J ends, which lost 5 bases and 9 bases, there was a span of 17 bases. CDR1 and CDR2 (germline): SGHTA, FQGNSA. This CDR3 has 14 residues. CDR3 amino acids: CASSKTILGSEQFF. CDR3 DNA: TGTGCCAGCAGCAAGACCATTTTGGGGAGTGAGCAGTTCTTC.

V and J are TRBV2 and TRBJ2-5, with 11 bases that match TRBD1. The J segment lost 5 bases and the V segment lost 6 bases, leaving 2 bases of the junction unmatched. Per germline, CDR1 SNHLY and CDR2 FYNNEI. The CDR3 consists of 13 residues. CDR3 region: CASSRDRGETQYF. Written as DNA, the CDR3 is TGTGCCAGCAGCCGGGACAGGGGGGAGACCCAGTACTTC.

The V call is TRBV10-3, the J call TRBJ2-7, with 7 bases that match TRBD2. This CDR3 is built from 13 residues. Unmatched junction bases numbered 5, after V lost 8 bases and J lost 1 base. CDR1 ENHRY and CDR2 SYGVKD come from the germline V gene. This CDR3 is CAIGNGGSYEQYF. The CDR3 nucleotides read TGTGCCATCGGAAACGGGGGGTCCTACGAGCAGTACTTC.

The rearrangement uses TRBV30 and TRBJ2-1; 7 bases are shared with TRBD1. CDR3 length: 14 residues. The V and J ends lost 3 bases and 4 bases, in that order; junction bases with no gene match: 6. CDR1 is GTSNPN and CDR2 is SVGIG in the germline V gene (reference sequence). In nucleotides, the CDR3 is TGTGCCTGGAGCCCGGGACAGATTTACAATGAGCAGTTCTTC. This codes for CAWSPGQIYNEQFF.

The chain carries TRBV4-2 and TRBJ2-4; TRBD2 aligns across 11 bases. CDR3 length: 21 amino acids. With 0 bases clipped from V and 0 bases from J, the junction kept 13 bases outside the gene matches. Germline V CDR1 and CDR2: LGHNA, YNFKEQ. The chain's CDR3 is CASSQDWASGGSSLAKNIQYF. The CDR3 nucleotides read TGTGCCAGCAGCCAAGATTGGGCTAGCGGGGGGTCGTCCCTAGCCAAAAACATTCAGTACTTC.

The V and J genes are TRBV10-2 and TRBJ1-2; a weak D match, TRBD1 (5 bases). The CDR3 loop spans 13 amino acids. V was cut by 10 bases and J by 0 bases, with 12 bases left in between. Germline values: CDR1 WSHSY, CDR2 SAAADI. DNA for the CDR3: TGCGCCACCACGGGGGATTCTAACTATGGCTACACCTTC. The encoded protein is CATTGDSNYGYTF.

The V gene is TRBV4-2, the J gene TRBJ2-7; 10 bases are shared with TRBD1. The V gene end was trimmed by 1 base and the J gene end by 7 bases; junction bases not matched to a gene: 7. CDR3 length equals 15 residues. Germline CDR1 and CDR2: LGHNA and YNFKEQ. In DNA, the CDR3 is TGTGCCAGCAGCCAAGGGGGGACAGGGGCCTTTGAGCAGTACTTC. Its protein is CASSQGGTGAFEQYF.

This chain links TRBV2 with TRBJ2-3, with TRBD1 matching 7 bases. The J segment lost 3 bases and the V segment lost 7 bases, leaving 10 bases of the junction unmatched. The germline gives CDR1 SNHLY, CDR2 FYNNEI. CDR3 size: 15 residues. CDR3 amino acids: CASTPGQFSTDTQYF. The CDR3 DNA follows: TGTGCCAGCACTCCGGGACAGTTTAGTACAGATACGCAGTATTTT.

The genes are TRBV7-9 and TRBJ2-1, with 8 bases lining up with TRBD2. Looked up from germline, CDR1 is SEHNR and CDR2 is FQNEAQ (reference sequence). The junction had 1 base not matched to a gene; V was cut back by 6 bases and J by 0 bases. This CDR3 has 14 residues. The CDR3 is CASRRGDSYNEQFF. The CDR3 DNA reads TGTGCCAGCAGGCGGGGGGACTCCTACAATGAGCAGTTCTTC.

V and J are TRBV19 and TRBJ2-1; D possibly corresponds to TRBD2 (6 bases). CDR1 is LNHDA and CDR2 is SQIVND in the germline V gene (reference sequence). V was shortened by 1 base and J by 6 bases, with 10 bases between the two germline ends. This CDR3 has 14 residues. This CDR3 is CASSIGMGGNEQFF. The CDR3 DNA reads TGTGCCAGTAGTATAGGGATGGGAGGCAATGAGCAGTTCTTC.

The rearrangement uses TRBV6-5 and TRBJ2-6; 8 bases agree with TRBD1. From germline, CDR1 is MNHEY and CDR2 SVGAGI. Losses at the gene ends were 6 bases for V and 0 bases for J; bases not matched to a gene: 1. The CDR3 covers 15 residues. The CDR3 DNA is TGTGCCAGCAGCAGGGGGCCCTCTGGGGCCAACGTCCTGACTTTC. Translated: CASSRGPSGANVLTF.